The following is a TCR beta chain sequence with its context. Antigen specificity is unknown. Trimming removed 0 bases from V and 8 bases from J, with 16 bases in between. CDR1 is MNHEY and CDR2 is SVGAGI in the germline V gene. The CDR3 covers 15 residues. This specimen comes from a study of CD8+CD57+ T cells in acquired aplastic anemia. The overall study: Across the sorted CD4+ and CD8+ cells, DNA amounts averaged roughly 3 ug.

Sequenced patients had shown CD8+CD57+ cell expansion by flow cytometry. TCR beta VDJ and CDR3 profiling used genomic DNA as template. From the reads, TCRdb called clonotypes with MiXCR, one entry per CDR3 protein. The sample yields some 120,000 distinct CDR3 sequences, less than 50% seen once. Study-wide results and limits: Statistical testing detected no significant gap in CD8+ Simpson's diversity between patients and controls.

Material: sorted CD4+, CD8+, or CD8+CD57+ T cells (not recorded which) from PBMCs. V and J are TRBV6-5 and TRBJ1-2; tentative D call: TRBD1 (5 bases). This receptor was identified in a human donor with aplastic anemia. The CDR3, as DNA: TGTGCCAGCAGTTACTCGACCGTAGGGGAATACGGCTACACCTTC. It translates to CASSYSTVGEYGYTF.